This passage covers 6 T cell receptor beta chains from one sample sequenced in a study of blood T cell repertoires in COVID-19. Some clones are missing from TCRdb's copy, which holds only in-frame ones; the method was immunoSEQ multiplex PCR. The table records around 480,000 clones, around 88% of them present only once. The sample comprised peripheral blood. These TCRs come from a woman aged 50 to 65 with COVID-19, enrolled during active disease.

The V call is TRBV2, the J call TRBJ1-5, with 7 positions matching TRBD1. Germline-derived CDR1 and CDR2 are SNHLY and FYNNEI. The V and J ends lost 9 bases and 3 bases, in that order; junction bases with no gene match: 8. This CDR3 contains 14 residues. CDR3 DNA: TGTGCCAGTCATTCAGGGACAGCCAATCAGCCCCAGCATTTT. Translating it yields CASHSGTANQPQHF.

This clone has only one observation. The chain recombines TRBV3-1 (or the pseudogene TRBV3-2) with TRBJ2-7; D is ambiguous. Between the trimmed V and J ends, which lost 4 bases and 5 bases, there was a span of 12 bases. CDR3 length equals 13 residues. Looked up from germline, CDR1 is LGHDT and CDR2 is YNNKEL (reference sequence). CDR3 region: CASSPPARHEQYF. CDR3 in DNA: TGTGCCAGCAGCCCGCCCGCTAGGCACGAGCAGTACTTC.

This clone was observed once. V is TRBV19 and J is TRBJ1-1; unclear D gene. The V gene's germline CDR1 is LNHDA and CDR2 SQIVND (reference sequence). V lost 7 bases and J lost 1, with 7 bases in between. CDR3 length: 12 amino acids. CDR3 protein: CASNFRNTEAFF. Here the CDR3 DNA reads TGTGCCAGTAACTTTAGGAACACTGAAGCTTTCTTT.

The chain carries TRBV6-1 and TRBJ1-2, with D unclear. Germline CDR1 and CDR2: MNHNS and SASEGT. The length of the CDR3 is 13 residues. V was trimmed by 1 base and J by 8 bases, leaving 11 bases between them. CDR3 nucleotide sequence: TGTGCCAGCAGTGAAGGGGTGAGGAGGGGCTACACCTTC. Translated: CASSEGVRRGYTF.

This rearrangement joins TRBV2 to TRBJ1-3; a possible D gene is TRBD1 (5 bases). With 8 bases removed from V and 0 bases from J, the gap between germline ends came to 17 bases. Germline lookup yields CDR1 SNHLY and CDR2 FYNNEI. This CDR3 region has 16 residues. CDR3 in DNA: TGTGCCAGCCAGGGATTCACTTATATCTCTGGAAACACCATATATTTT. Protein sequence: CASQGFTYISGNTIYF.

The chain recombines TRBV19 with TRBJ1-3; possible D gene TRBD1, 5 bases. This CDR3 has 16 residues. CDR1 and CDR2 from the germline V gene are LNHDA and SQIVND (reference sequence). Trimming cost V 5 bases and J 0 bases, with 14 bases left between them. The CDR3 DNA sequence: TGTGCCAGTAGTCCCTGGACACCGAGCTCTGGAAACACCATATATTTT. As protein: CASSPWTPSSGNTIYF.